This T cell receptor (beta chain) was sequenced during a study of identical twins. Study findings and constraints: Invariant populations such as MAIT and iNKT cells could partly muddle zero-insertion analyses. With monozygotic twins, out-of-frame TCR alpha sharing exceeded what models estimated.

This clonotype has a handful of counts. No antigen is known for it. The V gene's germline CDR1 is DFQATT and CDR2 SNEGSKA (reference sequence). This CDR3 spans 15 amino acids. J lost 0 bases, V lost 3 bases, and 7 bases had no gene match. TCRdb redid the calling of the 5' RACE reads with MiXCR, one entry per CDR3 protein. In the table there are about 690,000 distinct CDR3 sequences, 5.5% to 6.5% of which are singletons. This chain joins TRBV20-1 and TRBJ2-7; TRBD1 matches 8 bases. The TCR was taken from a man between 18 and 29 years old in good health. The sequencing input was naive T cells sorted from blood. The chain's CDR3 is CSASVGQGSSYEQYF. The CDR3 DNA follows: TGCAGTGCTAGCGTCGGACAGGGCAGCTCCTACGAGCAGTACTTC.